This TCR beta chain was retrieved from a study of Ad26.COV2.S vaccination and SARS-CoV-2 variants. Overall study: Intramuscularly, Ad26.COV2.S was given either once or twice, 56 days apart. Study findings and constraints: After vaccination, reports described spike-specific CD8+ and CD4+ T cell responses as showing substantial breadth.

Germline values: CDR1 SGDLS, CDR2 YYNGEE. This CDR3 is 15 amino acids long. V was clipped by 6 bases and J by 1 base; unmatched bases: 9. Assay used: immunoSEQ multiplex PCR; TCRdb lists only in-frame clones, some missing. The data contain hundreds of thousands of clones, 89% of them singletons. Sample treatment: about 20 received Ad26.COV2.S at low or high dose, single or two shots; about 5 received placebo; per-sample allocation not given. Specimens were obtained on day 63 following the first vaccine or placebo injection. Donor was an adult aged 18-55 years in Boston. Note on this clone: Its antigen is not identified.

Sequenced here: peripheral blood, sampled in a trial of Ad26.COV2.S vaccine versus placebo. This sequence was found in a person between 18 and 65 years old who received the Ad26.COV2.S COVID-19 vaccine or a placebo. This chain links TRBV9 with TRBJ1-1, with 7 bases aligning to TRBD1. The CDR3 DNA follows: TGTGCCAGCACACGACAGGGCGCATCGAACACTGAAGCTTTCTTT. Translation gives CASTRQGASNTEAFF.